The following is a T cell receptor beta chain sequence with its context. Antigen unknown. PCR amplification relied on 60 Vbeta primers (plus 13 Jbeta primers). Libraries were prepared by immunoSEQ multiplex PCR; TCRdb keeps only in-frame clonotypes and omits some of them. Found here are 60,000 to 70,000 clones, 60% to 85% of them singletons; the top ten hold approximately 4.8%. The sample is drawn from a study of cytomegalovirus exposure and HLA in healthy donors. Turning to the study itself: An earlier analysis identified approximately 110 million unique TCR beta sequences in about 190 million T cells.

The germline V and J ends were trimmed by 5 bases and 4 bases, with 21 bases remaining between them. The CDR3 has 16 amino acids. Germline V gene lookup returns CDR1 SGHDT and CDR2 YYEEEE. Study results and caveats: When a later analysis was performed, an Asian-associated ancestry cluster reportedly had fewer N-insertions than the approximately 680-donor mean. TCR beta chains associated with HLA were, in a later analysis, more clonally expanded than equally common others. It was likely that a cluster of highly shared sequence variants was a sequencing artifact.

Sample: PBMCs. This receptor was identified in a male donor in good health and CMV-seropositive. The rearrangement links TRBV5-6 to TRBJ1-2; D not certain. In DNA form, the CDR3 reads TGTGCCAGCAGGTCTAGCGGGGTGGTAAGAAGCTATGGCTACACCTTC. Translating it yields CASRSSGVVRSYGYTF.